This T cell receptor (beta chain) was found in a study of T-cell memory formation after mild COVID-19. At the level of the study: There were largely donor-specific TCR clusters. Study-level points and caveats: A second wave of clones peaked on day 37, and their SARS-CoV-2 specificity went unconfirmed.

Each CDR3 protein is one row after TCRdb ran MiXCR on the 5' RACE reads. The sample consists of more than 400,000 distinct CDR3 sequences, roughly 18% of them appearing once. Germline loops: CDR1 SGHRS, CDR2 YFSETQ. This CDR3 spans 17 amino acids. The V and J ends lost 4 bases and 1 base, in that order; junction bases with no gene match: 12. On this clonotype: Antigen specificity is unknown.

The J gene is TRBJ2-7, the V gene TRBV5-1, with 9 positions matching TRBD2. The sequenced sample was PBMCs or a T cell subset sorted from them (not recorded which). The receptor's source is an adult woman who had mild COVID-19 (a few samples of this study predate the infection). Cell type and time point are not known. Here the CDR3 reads CASSPSASGEPSYEQYF. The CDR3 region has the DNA TGCGCCAGCAGCCCGTCGGCTAGCGGGGAACCGTCCTACGAGCAGTACTTC.